The rows below give T cell receptor beta chains drawn from one sample of a study of T cell responses to AZD1222 COVID-19 vaccine. Measured with immunoSEQ multiplex PCR; TCRdb has only the in-frame clones, and not every one. The data contain 90,000 to 150,000 clones, roughly 90% of them singletons. The sequencing used peripheral blood, collected on day 0 of AZD1222 vaccination. All receptors derive from an adult in good health. CDR3s include the opening cysteine and the closing phenylalanine or tryptophan. The order of the fields is V gene, clone size, J gene, D gene, CDR3 protein, CDR3 DNA. A D gene is named only where the DNA matches it firmly. Clone size appears in some rows only: once, few, many, or a class for an expanded clone.

TRBV7-9,once,TRBJ2-7,TRBD2,CASSLSGRAPYEQYF,TGTGCCAGCAGTCTTAGCGGGAGGGCCCCCTACGAGCAGTACTTC
TRBV30,-,TRBJ2-1,-,CAWRREDRTYNEQFF,TGTGCCTGGAGGCGAGAAGACAGGACCTACAATGAGCAGTTCTTC
TRBV19,-,TRBJ2-5,-,CASSAGTGIQETQYF,TGTGCCAGTAGTGCAGGTACCGGAATACAGGAGACCCAGTACTTC
TRBV11-2,-,TRBJ1-5,-,CASGRGAGQPQHF,TGTGCCAGCGGGAGGGGGGCTGGGCAGCCCCAGCATTTT
TRBV12-5,once,TRBJ1-1,-,CASGLSAGVRTEAFF,TGTGCTAGTGGTTTGTCGGCAGGGGTTAGGACTGAAGCTTTCTTT
TRBV11-2,few,TRBJ2-1,-,CASSLFARGGRSSYNEQFF,TGTGCCAGCAGCTTATTTGCCAGGGGGGGTCGTAGCTCCTACAATGAGCAGTTCTTC
TRBV19,-,TRBJ1-5,-,CASSITTTYSNQPQHF,TGTGCCAGTAGTATCACCACTACCTATAGCAATCAGCCCCAGCATTTT
TRBV4-1,-,TRBJ1-5,-,CASSQGGIFNQPQHF,TGCGCCAGCAGCCAAGGGGGTATCTTCAATCAGCCCCAGCATTTT
TRBV3-1/TRBV3-2,-,TRBJ2-3,-,CASSQDRATDTQYF,TGTGCCAGCAGCCAAGATCGGGCCACAGATACGCAGTATTTT
TRBV18,-,TRBJ2-1,-,CASSPTEDNEQFF,TGTGCCAGCTCCCCGACAGAAGACAATGAGCAGTTCTTC